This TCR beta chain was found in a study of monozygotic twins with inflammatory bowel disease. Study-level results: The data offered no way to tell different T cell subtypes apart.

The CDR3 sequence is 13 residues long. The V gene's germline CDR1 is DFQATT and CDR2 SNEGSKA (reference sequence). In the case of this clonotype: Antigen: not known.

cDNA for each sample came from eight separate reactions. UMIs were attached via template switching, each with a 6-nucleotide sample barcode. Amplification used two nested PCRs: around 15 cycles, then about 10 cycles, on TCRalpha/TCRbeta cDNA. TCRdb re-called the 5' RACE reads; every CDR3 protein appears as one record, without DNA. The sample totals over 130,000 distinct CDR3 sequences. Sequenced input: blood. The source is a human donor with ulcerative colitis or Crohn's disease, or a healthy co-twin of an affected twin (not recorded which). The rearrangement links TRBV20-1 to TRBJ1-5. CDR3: CSAAWQFNQPQHF.